This TCR beta chain was retrieved from a study of cytomegalovirus exposure and HLA in healthy donors. The PCR contained 60 Vbeta and 13 Jbeta primers. The table came from immunoSEQ multiplex PCR; TCRdb's copy has only in-frame clones and leaves some out. The data show 250,000 to 350,000 clones, roughly 88% seen once. There are 14 residues in the CDR3. V was shortened by 3 bases and J by 7 bases, with 15 bases between the two germline ends. Germline V gene data show CDR1 as LNHDA and CDR2 as SQIVND (reference sequence). Sample: PBMCs. The TCR was taken from a middle-aged man in good health and CMV-seropositive. The rearrangement joins TRBV19 to TRBJ1-1; tentative D call: TRBD1 (5 bases). The CDR3 region has the DNA TGTGCCAGTAGTATCCGGGCAGGGTTGGTTGAAGCTTTCTTT. Translating it yields CASSIRAGLVEAFF.